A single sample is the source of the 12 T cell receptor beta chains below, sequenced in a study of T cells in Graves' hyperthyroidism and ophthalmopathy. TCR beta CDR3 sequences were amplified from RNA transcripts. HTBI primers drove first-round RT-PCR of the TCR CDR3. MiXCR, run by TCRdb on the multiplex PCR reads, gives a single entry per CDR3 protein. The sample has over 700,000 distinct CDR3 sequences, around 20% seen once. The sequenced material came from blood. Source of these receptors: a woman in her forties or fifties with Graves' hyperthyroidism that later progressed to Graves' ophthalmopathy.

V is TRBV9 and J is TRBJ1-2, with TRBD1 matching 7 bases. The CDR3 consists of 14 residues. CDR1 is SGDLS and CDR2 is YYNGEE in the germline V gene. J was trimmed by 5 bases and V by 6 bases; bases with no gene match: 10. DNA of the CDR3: TGTGCCAGCACCTTTTCCGGGACAGAGTATGGCTACACCTTC. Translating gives CASTFSGTEYGYTF. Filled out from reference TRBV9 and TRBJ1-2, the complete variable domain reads DSGVTQTPKHLITATGQRVTLRCSPRSGDLSVYWYQQSLDQGLQFLIQYYNGEERAKGNILERFSAQQFPDLHSELNLSSLELGDSALYFCASTFSGTEYGYTFGSGTRLTVV.

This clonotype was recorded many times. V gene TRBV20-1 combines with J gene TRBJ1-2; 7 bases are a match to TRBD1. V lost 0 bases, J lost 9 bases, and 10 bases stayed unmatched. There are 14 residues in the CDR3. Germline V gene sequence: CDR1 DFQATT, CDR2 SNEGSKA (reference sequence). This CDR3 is CSARDQGVAGSYTF. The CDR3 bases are TGCAGTGCTAGAGACCAGGGGGTTGCGGGTAGCTACACCTTC.

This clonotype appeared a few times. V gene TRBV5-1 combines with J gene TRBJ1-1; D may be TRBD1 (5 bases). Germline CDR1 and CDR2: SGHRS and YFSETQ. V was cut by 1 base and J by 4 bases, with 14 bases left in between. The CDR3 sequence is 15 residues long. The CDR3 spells CASSLLGVDGTEAFF. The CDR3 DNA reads TGCGCCAGCAGCTTGTTAGGGGTCGACGGCACTGAAGCTTTCTTT.

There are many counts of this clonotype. The CDR3 spells CASRGLAGGRETQYF. In DNA form, the CDR3 reads TGTGCCAGCAGGGGACTAGCGGGGGGGCGGGAGACCCAGTACTTC. V is TRBV12-3 or TRBV12-4 and J is TRBJ2-5; 16 bases fit TRBD2. V lost 6 bases, J lost 5 bases, and 3 bases stayed unmatched. The CDR3 extends over 15 amino acids.

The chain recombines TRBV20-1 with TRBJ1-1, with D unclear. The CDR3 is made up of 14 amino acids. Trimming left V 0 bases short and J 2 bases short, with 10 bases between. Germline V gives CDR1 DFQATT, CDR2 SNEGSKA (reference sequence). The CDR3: CSARDLTDNTEAFF. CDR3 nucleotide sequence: TGCAGTGCTAGAGATCTTACAGACAACACTGAAGCTTTCTTT.

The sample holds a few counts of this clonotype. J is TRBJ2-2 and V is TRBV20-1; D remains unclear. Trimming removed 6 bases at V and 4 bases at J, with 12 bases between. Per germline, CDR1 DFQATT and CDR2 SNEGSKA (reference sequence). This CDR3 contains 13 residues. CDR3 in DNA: TGCAGTGCCCGTCCGTCCGGCACCGGGGAGCTGTTTTTT. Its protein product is CSARPSGTGELFF.

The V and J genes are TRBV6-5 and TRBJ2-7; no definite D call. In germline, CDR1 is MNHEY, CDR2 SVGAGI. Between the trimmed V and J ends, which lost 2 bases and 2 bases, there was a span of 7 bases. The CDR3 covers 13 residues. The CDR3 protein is CASSYRLPYEQYF. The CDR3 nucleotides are TGTGCCAGCAGTTACAGGCTACCCTACGAGCAGTACTTC.

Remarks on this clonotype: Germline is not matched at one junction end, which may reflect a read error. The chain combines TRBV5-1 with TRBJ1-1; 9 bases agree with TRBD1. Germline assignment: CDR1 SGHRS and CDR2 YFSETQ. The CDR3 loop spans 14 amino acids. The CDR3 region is CANSFRDRVTEAFF. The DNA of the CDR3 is TGCGCCAACAGCTTCCGGGACAGGGTAACTGAAGCTTTCTTT.

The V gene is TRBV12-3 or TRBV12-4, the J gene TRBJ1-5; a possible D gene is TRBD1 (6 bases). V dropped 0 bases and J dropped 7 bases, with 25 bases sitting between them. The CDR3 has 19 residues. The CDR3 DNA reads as TGTGCCAGCAGTTTAGCGAGATTAAGGGCAGGGGCTTACGGACAGCCCCAGCATTTT. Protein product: CASSLARLRAGAYGQPQHF.

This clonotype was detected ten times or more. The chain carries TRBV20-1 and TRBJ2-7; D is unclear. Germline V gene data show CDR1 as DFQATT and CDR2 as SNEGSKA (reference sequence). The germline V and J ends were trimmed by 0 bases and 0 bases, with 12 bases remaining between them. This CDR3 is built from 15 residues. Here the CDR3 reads CSARDPDGPSYEQYF. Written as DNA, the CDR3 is TGCAGTGCTAGAGACCCGGACGGACCCTCCTACGAGCAGTACTTC.

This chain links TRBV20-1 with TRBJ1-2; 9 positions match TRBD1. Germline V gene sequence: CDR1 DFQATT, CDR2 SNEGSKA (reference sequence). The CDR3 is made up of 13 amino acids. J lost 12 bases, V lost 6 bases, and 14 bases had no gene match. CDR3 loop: CSATRTGEGLDTF. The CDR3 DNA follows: TGCAGTGCAACTAGGACAGGGGAGGGATTAGACACCTTC.

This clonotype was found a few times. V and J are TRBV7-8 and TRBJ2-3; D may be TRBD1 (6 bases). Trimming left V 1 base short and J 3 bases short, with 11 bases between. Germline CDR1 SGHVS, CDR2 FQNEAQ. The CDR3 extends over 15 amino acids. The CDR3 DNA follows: TGTGCCAGCAGCTTAGACAGGGAACATACAGATACGCAGTATTTT. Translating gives CASSLDREHTDTQYF.